This T cell receptor (beta chain) was identified in a study of blood T cell repertoires in COVID-19. Looking at the study overall: COVID-19 samples, acute and convalescent, were from the United States, Italy and Spain.

Measured with immunoSEQ multiplex PCR; TCRdb has only the in-frame clones, and not every one. The data hold about 150,000 clones, with around 83% observed a single time. Germline loops: CDR1 MNHEY, CDR2 SVGEGT. This CDR3 spans 13 amino acids. V was pared by 0 bases and J by 7 bases, with 9 bases between. The TCR sequence derives from a woman in her forties or fifties in a cohort sampled during active or convalescent COVID-19. Input material: peripheral blood. The chain combines TRBV6-2 or TRBV6-3 with TRBJ1-2; D unclear. The CDR3 loop reads CASSYSSARGYTF. CDR3 sequence (DNA): TGTGCCAGCAGTTACTCGAGTGCGCGTGGCTACACCTTC.